This TCR beta chain was profiled in a study of CD8+CD57+ T cells in acquired aplastic anemia. As for the study in general: Quantities of DNA derived from sorted CD4+ and CD8+ cells averaged approximately 3 ug.

Trimming stripped 1 base from V and 11 bases from J, with 9 bases between. The CDR3 totals 13 residues. Study outcomes and limitations: Researchers report that fewer than 35 CD8+ CDR3 sequences appeared in both patients and controls.

All patients picked for sequencing had shown, by flow cytometry, an expansion of CD8+CD57+ cells. Patient blood was sampled before any therapy had been received. Profiling of TCR beta VDJ combinations and CDR3 sequences used genomic DNA as template. TCRdb re-analysed the reads in MiXCR, keeping a single row per CDR3 protein. The sample shows around 200,000 distinct CDR3 sequences, over 55% of them seen only once. As to this clonotype: The antigen remains unidentified.

The sequence derives from a human donor with aplastic anemia. Material: sorted CD4+, CD8+, or CD8+CD57+ T cells (not recorded which) from PBMCs. This rearrangement joins TRBV12-3 or TRBV12-4 to TRBJ1-6, with unresolved D. The CDR3 loop reads CASSLVAEAPLHF. The CDR3 nucleotides read TGTGCCAGCAGTTTAGTAGCCGAGGCACCCCTCCACTTT.